These 10 T cell receptor beta chains were all obtained from the same sample, sequenced in a study of glioma-infiltrating T cells. Amplification of TCR alpha and beta CDR3 regions from RNA used iRepertoire nested multiplex PCR. MiXCR was run by TCRdb on the multiplex PCR reads, yielding one entry per CDR3 protein. The sample shows tens of thousands of distinct CDR3 sequences, around 42% of them seen only once. Sequenced material: glioma tissue, nonneoplastic brain tissue, or PBMCs (not recorded which). These receptors came from a human donor with low-grade glioma or glioblastoma, undergoing nonglioma brain surgery, or in good health (not recorded which).

The rearrangement joins TRBV6-6 to TRBJ1-1; possibly TRBD1 for D (5 bases). The CDR3 runs to 14 residues. Between the trimmed V and J ends, which lost 4 bases and 1 base, there was a span of 10 bases. Germline CDR1 is MNHNY and CDR2 is SVGAGI (reference sequence). This CDR3 is CASSLTETNTEAFF. The CDR3 DNA is TGTGCCAGCAGTTTGACAGAGACGAACACTGAAGCTTTCTTT.

The CDR3 is CSARDRKGTGTEAFF. CDR3 coding DNA: TGCAGTGCTAGAGACCGAAAAGGGACGGGCACTGAAGCTTTCTTT. This rearrangement joins TRBV20-1 to TRBJ1-1, with a possible D match to TRBD1 (5 bases). The CDR3 sequence is 15 residues long. V lost 0 bases, J lost 4 bases, and 15 bases lay in between. CDR1 and CDR2 (germline): DFQATT, SNEGSKA (reference sequence).

There are many counts of this clonotype. This chain links TRBV18 with TRBJ2-1; no clear D. Trimming took off 6 bases at V and 10 bases at J, with 10 bases between the two ends. This CDR3 is 11 amino acids long. Germline CDR1 reads KGHSH; CDR2 reads LQKENI. CDR3 amino acids: CASSPSYEQFF. In DNA form, the CDR3 reads TGTGCCAGCTCCCCTTCGTACGAGCAGTTCTTC.

In this sample, this clonotype turned up many times. The V gene is TRBV5-1, the J gene TRBJ2-1; possible D gene TRBD1, 6 bases. Trimming pared 4 bases from V and 0 bases from J, leaving 11 bases between. The germline V gene has CDR1 SGHRS and CDR2 YFSETQ. CDR3 length: 15 residues. The CDR3 region is CASSPTGFSYNEQFF. In DNA, the CDR3 is TGCGCCAGCAGCCCGACAGGATTCTCCTACAATGAGCAGTTCTTC.

This clonotype appeared many times. The J gene is TRBJ1-2, the V gene TRBV12-3 or TRBV12-4, with D possibly being TRBD1 (5 bases). Deletions cut 8 bases from V and 4 bases from J, with 17 bases between. The CDR3 covers 14 residues. This chain's CDR3 is CASWEGRGPYGYTF. The CDR3 nucleotides read TGTGCCAGCTGGGAGGGGCGCGGGCCCTATGGCTACACCTTC.

The V call is TRBV19, the J call TRBJ1-5; 8 bases are shared with TRBD1. J gave up 9 bases and V 9 bases, and 22 bases lay outside the gene matches. Per germline, CDR1 LNHDA and CDR2 SQIVND (reference sequence). This CDR3 has 17 residues. CDR3 residues: CASSPGDRMGTYRPQHF. The DNA for the CDR3 is TGTGCCAGCAGTCCCGGGGACAGGATGGGGACTTATCGGCCCCAGCATTTT.

The J gene is TRBJ2-4, the V gene TRBV4-3; possibly TRBD1 or TRBD2 for D (5 bases each). Germline V CDR1 and CDR2: LGHNA, YSLEER. This CDR3 is 17 amino acids long. The germline V and J ends were trimmed by 1 base and 3 bases, with 16 bases remaining between them. The CDR3 spells CASSQASGEGLKNIQYF. CDR3 DNA sequence: TGCGCCAGCAGCCAAGCCAGCGGCGAGGGGCTCAAAAACATTCAGTACTTC.

This clonotype was counted many times. The chain recombines TRBV12-3 or TRBV12-4 with TRBJ2-5; the D is unclear. The CDR3 has 11 residues. Deletions cut 5 bases from V and 4 bases from J, with 5 bases between. The CDR3 DNA is TGTGCCAGCAGTGTGGGAGAGACCCAGTACTTC. Encoded protein: CASSVGETQYF.

The V call is TRBV30, the J call TRBJ2-7; D is ambiguous. V lost 7 bases and J lost 1, with 20 bases in between. The CDR3 is made up of 15 amino acids. CDR1 is GTSNPN, CDR2 SVGIG, per germline (reference sequence). DNA of the CDR3: TGTGCCTCCGAAAACAAGGCCATACTATCCTACGAGCAGTACTTC. This translates into CASENKAILSYEQYF.

This chain uses TRBV5-6 with TRBJ2-3, with D tentatively TRBD1 (5 bases). Germline V lookup: CDR1 SGHDT, CDR2 YYEEEE. V was shortened by 1 base and J by 0 bases, with 9 bases between the two germline ends. CDR3 size: 15 residues. In DNA, the CDR3 is TGTGCCAGCAGCTTGACAGGACAAAGCACAGATACGCAGTATTTT. As protein: CASSLTGQSTDTQYF.